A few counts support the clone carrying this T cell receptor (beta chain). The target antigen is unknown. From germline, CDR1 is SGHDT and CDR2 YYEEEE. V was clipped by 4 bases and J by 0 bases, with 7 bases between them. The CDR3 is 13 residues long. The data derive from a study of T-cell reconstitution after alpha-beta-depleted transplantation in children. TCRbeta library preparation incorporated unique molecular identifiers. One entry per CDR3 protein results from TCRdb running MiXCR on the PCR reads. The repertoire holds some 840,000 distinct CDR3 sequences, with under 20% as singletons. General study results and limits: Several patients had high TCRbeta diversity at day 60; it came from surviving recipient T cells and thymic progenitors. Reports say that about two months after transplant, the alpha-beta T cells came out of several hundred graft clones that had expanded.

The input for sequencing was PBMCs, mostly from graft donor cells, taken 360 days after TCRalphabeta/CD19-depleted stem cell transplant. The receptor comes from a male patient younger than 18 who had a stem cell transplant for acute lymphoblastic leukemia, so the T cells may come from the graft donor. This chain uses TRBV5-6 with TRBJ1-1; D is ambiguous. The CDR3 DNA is TGTGCCAGCAGCCCGGTCTTGAACACTGAAGCTTTCTTT. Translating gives CASSPVLNTEAFF.